Detailed here is one T cell receptor beta chain. The antigen remains unidentified. This record belongs to a study of beta chain features in type 1 diabetes. Study results and caveats: Shortening that was moderate but significant affected the TCRB CDR3s of Type 1 diabetes patients in all four CD4+ subsets.

V trimming: 10 bases; J trimming: 4 bases; junction bases outside the gene matches: 15. The CDR3 is made up of 15 amino acids. As every portion of the isolated RNA was reverse transcribed, the sequencing read expressed TCRB transcripts. Only in-frame clones appear in the TCRdb table, and some are missing; sequencing was by immunoSEQ multiplex PCR. The table records more than 200,000 clones, 16% of them present only once. A heparinised blood draw that averaged about 0.11 L was obtained once from each donor. Each sorted population was over 98% pure. The TCR comes from a man between 25 and 39 years old with type 1 diabetes. The material sequenced was naive CD4+ T cells from blood. The genes are TRBV23-1 and TRBJ2-7; 8 bases agree with TRBD1. TRBV23-1 counts as an open reading frame of uncertain function. Written as DNA, the CDR3 is TGCGCCACCGGACGTTGTTCGGACAGGGTATACGAGCAGTACTTC. Its protein is CATGRCSDRVYEQYF.